Listed below are T cell receptor beta chains from one sample, sequenced in a study of T cell responses to AZD1222 COVID-19 vaccine. The method was immunoSEQ multiplex PCR; TCRdb's version includes in-frame clones alone and lacks a portion of them. The data hold about 92,000 clones, with approximately 91% observed a single time. The specimen was peripheral blood, collected on day 0 of AZD1222 vaccination. These receptor sequences come from an adult in good health. Both conserved end residues are part of each CDR3. A D gene is named only where the DNA matches it firmly. Clone size is not always given. Where it is, it says once, few, many or a class for expanded clones.

V,size,D,J,DNA,CDR3
TRBV30,-,-,TRBJ2-1,TGTGCCCTAATAAACAGGAAGAGGACCCACAATGAGCAGTTCTTC,CALINRKRTHNEQFF
TRBV18,-,-,TRBJ2-1,TGTGCCAGCTCACCACCGGACAGTTACAATGAGCAGTTCTTC,CASSPPDSYNEQFF
TRBV7-2,-,TRBD2,TRBJ2-7,TGTGCCAGCAGCTTAGCGCCGGCTAGCGGGGGAGGCGAGCAGTACTTC,CASSLAPASGGGEQYF
TRBV9,-,-,TRBJ2-7,TGTGCCAGCAGCGTAGTCCCGGGCTACGAGCAGTACTTC,CASSVVPGYEQYF
TRBV18,-,-,TRBJ2-7,TGTGCCAGCTCACCGACAGCCTACGAGCAGTACTTC,CASSPTAYEQYF
TRBV9,-,-,TRBJ2-2,TGTGCCAGCAGACAAGGACCCCCGAACACCGGGGAGCTGTTTTTT,CASRQGPPNTGELFF
TRBV4-3,-,-,TRBJ1-2,TGCGCCAGCAGGGATTACAGGGAAAAGGATGGCTACACCTTC,CASRDYREKDGYTF
TRBV14,-,-,TRBJ1-2,TGTGCCAGCAGCCAAGATAGATCCTATGGCTACACCTTC,CASSQDRSYGYTF
TRBV12-5,-,-,TRBJ1-4,TGTGCTAGTGGTACACACAGGCAACCCGCAACTAATGAAAAACTGTTTTTT,CASGTHRQPATNEKLFF
TRBV2,once,-,TRBJ2-3,TGTGCCAGCAGGGGGACAAACACAGATACGCAGTATTTT,CASRGTNTDTQYF
TRBV2,-,-,TRBJ1-2,TGTGCCAGCAGGCACTCAGGGGTTAAAGGCTACACCTTC,CASRHSGVKGYTF
TRBV5-3,-,-,TRBJ1-1,TGTGCCAGAAGCTTGGGACAAGTCTGCCAGCACCCTATAATGAACACTGAAGCTTTCTTT,CARSLGQVCQHPIMNTEAFF
TRBV3-1/TRBV3-2,-,-,TRBJ1-1,TGTGCCAGCAGCCAAGACAGCCCGAACACTGAAGCTTTCTTT,CASSQDSPNTEAFF
TRBV19,-,TRBD1,TRBJ1-1,TGTGCCAGTAATGAACCCCAGTGGGGGGGGACAGGGCGGAACACTGAAGCTTTCTTT,CASNEPQWGGTGRNTEAFF
TRBV4-2,-,TRBD1,TRBJ1-1,TGTGCCAGCAGCCAAAGGGGACAGGGCGGGATCTACACTGAAGCTTTCTTT,CASSQRGQGGIYTEAFF
TRBV11-2,-,-,TRBJ1-3,TGTGCCAGCAGCTTAGATCATGGAAGAGGGGCCTCTGGAAACACCATATATTTT,CASSLDHGRGASGNTIYF
TRBV7-9,-,TRBD1,TRBJ1-1,TGTGCCAGCAGCTTAGAAGGGACAGGGGGCGTTAGCACTGAAGCTTTCTTT,CASSLEGTGGVSTEAFF
TRBV18,-,-,TRBJ2-5,TGTGCCAGCTCACCCCAGGGAGGTCAAGAGACCCAGTACTTC,CASSPQGGQETQYF
TRBV5-1,-,-,TRBJ2-1,TGCGCCAGCAGCTTGGCGCAGGGGCTGGTAGCTGGTAGTGAGCAGTTCTTC,CASSLAQGLVAGSEQFF
TRBV21-1,-,-,TRBJ1-2,TGTGCCAGCACCCGAGGGAAGTGTGGTGCGTTCTTCTATGGCTACACCTTC,CASTRGKCGAFFYGYTF
TRBV12-3/TRBV12-4,-,-,TRBJ2-7,TGTGCCAGCAGTTTAGTAGGGTCGGAGCAGTACTTC,CASSLVGSEQYF
TRBV6-5,-,TRBD1,TRBJ1-3,TGTGCCAGCAGTACCGGGACAGACTCTGGAAACACCATATATTTT,CASSTGTDSGNTIYF
TRBV6-2/TRBV6-3,-,-,TRBJ1-2,TGTGCCAGCAGTTATCCCTATAGTGGCTACACCTTC,CASSYPYSGYTF
TRBV7-8,many,TRBD1,TRBJ1-4,TGTGCCAGCAGCAGAGGACAGGGGGCTCGAGAAAAACTGTTTTTT,CASSRGQGAREKLFF
TRBV27,-,-,TRBJ1-6,TGTGCCAGCAGTTCGACCTTCCTTAGGGTCTATAATTCACCCCTCCACTTT,CASSSTFLRVYNSPLHF
TRBV7-8,-,TRBD2,TRBJ2-5,TGTGCCAGCAGCTCCCAGCGGGGGGCGTGGTCCCAAGAGACCCAGTACTTC,CASSSQRGAWSQETQYF
TRBV18,-,-,TRBJ2-5,TGTGCCAGCTCACGGGGGATTCAAGAGACCCAGTACTTC,CASSRGIQETQYF
TRBV21-1,-,-,TRBJ1-5,TGTGCCAGCAACATCGCCCCCCAGCATTTT,CASNIAPQHF
TRBV7-8,-,TRBD1,TRBJ2-5,TGTGCCAGCAGCCCATCCCGGACAGGGGAAGAGACCCAGTACTTC,CASSPSRTGEETQYF
TRBV5-1,-,-,TRBJ2-1,TGCGCCAGCAGCTTAGAGGACAATGAGCAGTTCTTC,CASSLEDNEQFF
TRBV11-3,-,TRBD2,TRBJ2-2,TGTGCCAGCAGCTTTACTAGCGGGAGGACGAACACCGGGGAGCTGTTTTTT,CASSFTSGRTNTGELFF
TRBV4-3,-,-,TRBJ2-5,TGCGCCAGCAGCCCAGGCCGGGACTTAGAGACCCAGTACTTC,CASSPGRDLETQYF
TRBV5-1,-,-,TRBJ2-7,TGCGCCAGCAGCGTAGTACCCTTGCAGTACGAGCAGTACTTC,CASSVVPLQYEQYF
TRBV6-2/TRBV6-3,-,-,TRBJ1-1,TGTGCCAGCAGCCGACCGGGACAAGTCAACACTGAAGCTTTCTTT,CASSRPGQVNTEAFF
TRBV29-1,-,-,TRBJ2-7,TGCAGCGTTGTCAGGGTCGGGTCCTACGAGCAGTACTTC,CSVVRVGSYEQYF
TRBV5-1,-,-,TRBJ2-1,TGCGCCAGCAGCTTGGAGACGAGCTCCTACAATGAGCAGTTCTTC,CASSLETSSYNEQFF
TRBV19,-,-,TRBJ2-7,TGTGCCAGTAGTATTCAAGGGAGCGGTAGCTCCTACGAGCAGTACTTC,CASSIQGSGSSYEQYF
TRBV27,-,-,TRBJ2-7,TGTGCCAGCAGTTTAGCGGGGAATACCTACGAGCAGTACTTC,CASSLAGNTYEQYF
TRBV28,-,-,TRBJ1-3,TGTGCCAGCAGTTTATGGGCGGGAGTCTCTGGAAACACCATATATTTT,CASSLWAGVSGNTIYF
TRBV5-1,-,-,TRBJ1-3,TGCGCCAGCAGCTTGGACGTCGGCCAAGGAAACACCATATATTTT,CASSLDVGQGNTIYF
TRBV6-1,-,TRBD1,TRBJ1-5,TGTGCCAGCAGTGCCCAGAGGCAGGGGGCAGTGGATCAGCCCCAGCATTTT,CASSAQRQGAVDQPQHF